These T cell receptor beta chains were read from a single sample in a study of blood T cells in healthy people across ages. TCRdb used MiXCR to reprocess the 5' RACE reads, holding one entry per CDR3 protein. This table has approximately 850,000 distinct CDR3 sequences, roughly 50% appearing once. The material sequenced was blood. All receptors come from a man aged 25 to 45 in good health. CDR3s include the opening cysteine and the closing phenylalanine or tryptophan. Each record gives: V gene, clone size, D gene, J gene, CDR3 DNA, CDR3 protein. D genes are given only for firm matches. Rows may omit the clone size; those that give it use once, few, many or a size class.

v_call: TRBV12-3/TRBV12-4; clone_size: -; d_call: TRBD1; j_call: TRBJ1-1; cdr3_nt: TGTGCCAGCACCGACAGGGGCTGGAACACTGAAGCTTTCTTT; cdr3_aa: CASTDRGWNTEAFF
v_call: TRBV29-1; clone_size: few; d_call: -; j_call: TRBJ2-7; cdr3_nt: TGCAGCGTCCACACCGGAACCTACGAGCAGTACTTC; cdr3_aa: CSVHTGTYEQYF
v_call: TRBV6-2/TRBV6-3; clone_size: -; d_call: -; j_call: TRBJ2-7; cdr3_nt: TGTGCCAGCAGTTACGGACTTTTCTACGAGCAGTACTTC; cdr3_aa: CASSYGLFYEQYF
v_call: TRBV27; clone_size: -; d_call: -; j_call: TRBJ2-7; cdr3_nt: TGTGCCAGCGGTTACCTCTACGAGCAGTACTTC; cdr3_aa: CASGYLYEQYF
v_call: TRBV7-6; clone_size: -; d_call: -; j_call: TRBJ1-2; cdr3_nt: TGTGCCAGCAGCTTTCAGGGGAAGGTTGGCTACACCTTC; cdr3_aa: CASSFQGKVGYTF
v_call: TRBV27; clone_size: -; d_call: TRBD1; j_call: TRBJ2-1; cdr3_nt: TGTGCCAGCAGTTTATCGGTCGGGACAGGGGGCAATGAGCAGTTCTTC; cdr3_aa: CASSLSVGTGGNEQFF
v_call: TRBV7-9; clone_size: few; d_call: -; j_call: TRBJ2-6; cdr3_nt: TGTGCCAGCAGCCCCAAGAGCTCTGGGGCCAACGTCCTGACTTTC; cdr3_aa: CASSPKSSGANVLTF
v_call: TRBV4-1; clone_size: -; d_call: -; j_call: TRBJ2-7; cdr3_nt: TGCGCCAGCAGCCCCCGGGACACCGCCTACGAGCAGTACTTC; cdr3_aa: CASSPRDTAYEQYF
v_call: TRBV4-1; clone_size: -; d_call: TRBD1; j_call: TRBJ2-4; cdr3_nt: TGCGCCAGCAGCCAGGGAGGGACAGGGAAGCATCAGTACTTC; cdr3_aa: CASSQGGTGKHQYF
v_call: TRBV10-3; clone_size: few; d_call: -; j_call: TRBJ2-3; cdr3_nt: TGTGCCATCGGCGAGCTTACTACGCAGTATTTT; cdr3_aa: CAIGELTTQYF
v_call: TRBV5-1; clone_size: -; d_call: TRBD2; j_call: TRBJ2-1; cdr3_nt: TGCGCCAGCAGGCTAGCGGGAGCCCCCTACAATGAGCAGTTCTTC; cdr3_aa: CASRLAGAPYNEQFF
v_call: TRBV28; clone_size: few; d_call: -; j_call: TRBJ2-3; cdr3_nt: TGTGCCTCCTCGACAGACGCGGTACCAACAGATACGCAGTATTTT; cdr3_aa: CASSTDAVPTDTQYF
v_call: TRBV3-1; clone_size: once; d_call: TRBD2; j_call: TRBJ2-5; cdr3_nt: TGTGCCAGCAGCCAAGAAGAAGGGAGGGGGACTAGCGACAATGAGCAGTACTTC; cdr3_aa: CASSQEEGRGTSDNEQYF
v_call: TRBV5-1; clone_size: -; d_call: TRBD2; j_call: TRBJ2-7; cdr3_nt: TGCGCCAGCAGCCCCGGGGTTAGCGGGTACGAGCAGTACTTC; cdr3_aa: CASSPGVSGYEQYF
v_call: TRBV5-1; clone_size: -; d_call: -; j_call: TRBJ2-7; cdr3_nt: TGCGCCAGCAGCACCCCGGACGGGTACGAGCAGTACTTC; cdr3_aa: CASSTPDGYEQYF
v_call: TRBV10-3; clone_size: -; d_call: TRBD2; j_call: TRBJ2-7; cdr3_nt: TGTGCCATCACGGCGGGAGGCTACTACGAGCAGTACTTC; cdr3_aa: CAITAGGYYEQYF
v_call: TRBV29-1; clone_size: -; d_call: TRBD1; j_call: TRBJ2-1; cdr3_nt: TGCAGCGTTGATGCGCCAGGGGGATCCTACAATGAGCAGTTCTTC; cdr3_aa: CSVDAPGGSYNEQFF
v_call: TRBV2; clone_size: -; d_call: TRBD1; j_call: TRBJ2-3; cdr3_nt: TGTGCCAGCAGTGAACAGACAGGGGTCGATACGCAGTATTTT; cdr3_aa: CASSEQTGVDTQYF
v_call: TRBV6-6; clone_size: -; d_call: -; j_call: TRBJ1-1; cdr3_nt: TGTGCCAGCAGTTACAGTCGGGGCGACACTGAAGCTTTCTTT; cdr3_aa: CASSYSRGDTEAFF
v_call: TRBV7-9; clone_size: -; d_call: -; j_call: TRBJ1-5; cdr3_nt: TGTGCCAGCAGCTTAGGGCGGGCCAGGGAGGGACAGCCCCAGCATTTT; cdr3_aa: CASSLGRAREGQPQHF
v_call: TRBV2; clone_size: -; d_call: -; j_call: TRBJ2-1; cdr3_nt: TGTGCCAGCAGTGTAGAGTCAGGGGCTTGGGAGCAGTTCTTC; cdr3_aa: CASSVESGAWEQFF
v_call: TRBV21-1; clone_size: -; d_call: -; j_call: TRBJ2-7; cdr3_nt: TGTGCCAGTGGACAGATGATCTACGAGCAGTACTTC; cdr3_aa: CASGQMIYEQYF
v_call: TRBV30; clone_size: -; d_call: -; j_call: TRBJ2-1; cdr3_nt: TGTGCCTGGGCAGAGGGGATAGGGAGAAATGAGCAGTTCTTC; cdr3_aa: CAWAEGIGRNEQFF
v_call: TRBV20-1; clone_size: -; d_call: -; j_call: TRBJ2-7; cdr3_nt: TGCAGTGCTAGAGATCGCGGGGCTCTCTACGAGCAGTACTTC; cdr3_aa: CSARDRGALYEQYF
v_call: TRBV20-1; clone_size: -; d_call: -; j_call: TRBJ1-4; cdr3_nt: TGCAGTGCTAGAGATACCGGGACGGCCCCTGAAAAACTGTTTTTT; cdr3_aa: CSARDTGTAPEKLFF
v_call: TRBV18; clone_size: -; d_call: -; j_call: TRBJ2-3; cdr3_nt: TGTGCCAGCTCACCTTATCTAGGAGAGGCAGATACGCAGTATTTT; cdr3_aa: CASSPYLGEADTQYF
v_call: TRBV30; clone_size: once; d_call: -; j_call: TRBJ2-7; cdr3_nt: TGTGCCTGGAGTCTGGGACCAAACTACGAGCAGTACTTC; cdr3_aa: CAWSLGPNYEQYF